The 15 T cell receptor beta chains presented below share a single source sample, sequenced in a study of T cell clones after liver transplantation (dated by TCRdb to between 2018 and 2020). Receptors were amplified or captured by the immunoSEQ multiplex PCR assay. Held by TCRdb, this immuneACCESS table contains in-frame sequences only and omits some clones. Under half of the omission traces to an unresolved V gene where checked; the cause of the rest is unknown. This sample comprises tens of thousands of clones, roughly three quarters of them detected only once. Of the sample, roughly a tenth falls within the top ten clones. The sample was CD4+ T cells from blood, taken at the 22-month timepoint. All receptors derive from a human patient who received a liver transplant. After a transplant, some T cells may be of graft donor origin.

The rearrangement joins TRBV11-3 to TRBJ2-1, with D unclear. Per the germline V gene, CDR1 is SGHNT and CDR2 is YENEEA. Trimming removed 1 base from V and 4 bases from J, with 14 bases in between. CDR3 length: 16 residues. The DNA for the CDR3 is TGTGCCAGCAGCTTAGGGACCTCTGGGGTATACAATGAGCAGTTCTTC. It yields the protein CASSLGTSGVYNEQFF.

This clone was counted only a few times. An end of the junction does not agree with germline; a read error may underlie this. The rearrangement joins TRBV7-7 to TRBJ2-1; D may be TRBD1 (8 bases). The CDR3 runs 15 residues. CDR1 and CDR2 (germline): SSHAT, FNYEAQ (reference sequence). This CDR3 reads CASSSGQGGRNEQFF. The DNA of the CDR3 is TGTGCTAGCAGCTCCGGACAGGGAGGGCGCAATGAGCAGTTCTTC.

The table lists this clone with a few counts. The chain joins TRBV18 to TRBJ2-5, with D unclear. This CDR3 contains 13 residues. With 3 bases removed from V and 4 bases from J, the gap between germline ends came to 9 bases. CDR1 and CDR2 from the germline V gene are KGHSH and LQKENI. CDR3 residues: CASSPRPGETQYF. CDR3 DNA sequence: TGTGCCAGCTCACCCCGACCGGGAGAGACCCAGTACTTC.

A single count supports this clone. The chain links TRBV19 to TRBJ2-6; the D is unclear. The CDR3 extends over 16 amino acids. Germline V CDR1 and CDR2: LNHDA, SQIVND (reference sequence). Trimming shortened V by 0 bases and J by 2 bases, and 8 bases separated the two germline ends. The CDR3 DNA reads TGTGCCAGTAGTATAGAGTCGGAAACTGGGGCCAACGTCCTGACTTTC. This codes for CASSIESETGANVLTF.

The genes are TRBV7-9 and TRBJ1-2; D unresolved. Germline V gene data show CDR1 as SEHNR and CDR2 as FQNEAQ (reference sequence). The CDR3 totals 14 residues. Trimming removed 2 bases from V and 2 bases from J, with 9 bases in between. This CDR3 reads CASSLMSGNYGYTF. CDR3 DNA: TGTGCCAGCAGCTTAATGTCCGGGAACTATGGCTACACCTTC. Full variable domain (rest looked up from reference TRBV7-9 and TRBJ1-2): DTGVSQNPRHKITKRGQNVTFRCDPISEHNRLYWYRQTLGQGPEFLTYFQNEAQLEKSRLLSDRFSAERPKGSFSTLEIQRTEQGDSAMYLCASSLMSGNYGYTFGSGTRLTVV.

The CDR3 sequence is CASTQVGHTF. The CDR3 DNA follows: TGCGCCAGTACCCAGGTAGGACACACCTTC. This chain joins TRBV4-1 and TRBJ1-2; D ambiguous. CDR1 is MGHRA and CDR2 is YSYEKL in the germline V gene. The V and J ends lost 9 bases and 12 bases respectively, with 14 bases between them. This CDR3 spans 10 amino acids.

This clone has at least ten counts. The chain employs TRBV9 and TRBJ2-5; D could derive from TRBD1 or TRBD2 (5 bases each). The CDR3 extends over 15 amino acids. The germline CDR1 and CDR2 sequences are SGDLS and YYNGEE. The germline V and J ends were trimmed by 4 bases and 4 bases, with 17 bases remaining between them. CDR3 residues: CASSTRDHRSETQYF. The DNA of the CDR3 is TGTGCCAGCAGCACCAGGGACCACAGATCAGAGACCCAGTACTTC.

The rearrangement joins TRBV10-3 to TRBJ2-2; 11 bases match TRBD1. The V gene's germline CDR1 is ENHRY and CDR2 SYGVKD. The CDR3 totals 14 residues. V shed 8 bases and J 4 bases; nucleotides not matched to a gene: 3. The CDR3 DNA reads TGTGCCATCCGGGGGACAGGGGGCACCGGGGAGCTGTTTTTT. It is translated as CAIRGTGGTGELFF.

The J gene is TRBJ2-1, the V gene TRBV5-1; no firm D call. CDR1 and CDR2 (germline): SGHRS, YFSETQ. This CDR3 contains 13 residues. The V end was cut by 1 base, the J end by 4 bases, with 6 bases between. Here the CDR3 reads CASSLSGYNEQFF. In DNA form, the CDR3 reads TGCGCCAGCAGCTTGAGTGGTTACAATGAGCAGTTCTTC.

V and J are TRBV28 and TRBJ1-3, with D perhaps matching TRBD1 (5 bases). CDR3 length equals 14 residues. The germline gives CDR1 MDHEN, CDR2 SYDVKM. The V and J ends lost 11 bases and 4 bases respectively, with 18 bases between them. Here the CDR3 DNA reads TGTGCCGGATCCGAAGGGGCGAAAGGAAACACCATATATTTT. Translation gives CAGSEGAKGNTIYF.

The rearrangement links TRBV19 to TRBJ2-7; 9 bases match TRBD1. CDR1 and CDR2 from the germline V gene are LNHDA and SQIVND (reference sequence). This CDR3 is built from 17 residues. Unmatched junction bases numbered 15, after V lost 5 bases and J lost 4 bases. CDR3 DNA: TGTGCCAGTAGTCCCATGCTGGGGACAGGGTTTTCGTACGAGCAGTACTTC. Its translation: CASSPMLGTGFSYEQYF. Full variable domain (outside the CDR3, taken from reference TRBV19 and TRBJ2-7): DGGITQSPKYLFRKEGQNVTLSCEQNLNHDAMYWYRQDPGQGLRLIYYSQIVNDFQKGDIAEGYSVSREKKESFPLTVTSAQKNPTAFYLCASSPMLGTGFSYEQYFGPGTRLTVT.

The chain recombines TRBV19 with TRBJ2-1; either TRBD1 or TRBD2 may fit D (5 bases each). The V and J ends lost 7 bases and 14 bases respectively, with 21 bases between them. The CDR3 has 13 amino acids. CDR1 and CDR2 from the germline V gene are LNHDA and SQIVND (reference sequence). The chain's CDR3 is CASKPSNGALEFF. The CDR3 region has the DNA TGTGCCAGTAAACCCTCCAACGGGGCCTTGGAGTTCTTC.

The CDR3 here is CASSSLRLVLGNEQFF. DNA of the CDR3: TGTGCCAGCAGCTCCCTACGGCTGGTATTGGGCAATGAGCAGTTCTTC. The genes are TRBV7-9 and TRBJ2-1, with D uncertain. The germline V gene encodes CDR1 SEHNR and CDR2 FQNEAQ (reference sequence). The V and J ends lost 4 bases and 6 bases respectively, with 19 bases between them. This CDR3 comprises 16 residues.

The chain uses TRBV6-1 and TRBJ2-2; a weak D match, TRBD2 (6 bases). The CDR3 loop spans 15 amino acids. The germline V and J ends were trimmed by 4 bases and 4 bases, with 13 bases remaining between them. From germline, CDR1 is MNHNS and CDR2 SASEGT. DNA for the CDR3: TGTGCCAGCAGTGGTTCACGCGGGGTCACCGGGGAGCTGTTTTTT. As protein: CASSGSRGVTGELFF.

The genes are TRBV28 and TRBJ1-1; the D gene is possibly TRBD1 (5 bases). The V end was cut by 2 bases, the J end by 1 base, with 17 bases between. The CDR3 loop spans 17 amino acids. Germline loops: CDR1 MDHEN, CDR2 SYDVKM. Here the CDR3 DNA reads TGTGCCAGCAGTTTAGGGGCAGGGAGGTTTTGGAACACTGAAGCTTTCTTT. It specifies CASSLGAGRFWNTEAFF.